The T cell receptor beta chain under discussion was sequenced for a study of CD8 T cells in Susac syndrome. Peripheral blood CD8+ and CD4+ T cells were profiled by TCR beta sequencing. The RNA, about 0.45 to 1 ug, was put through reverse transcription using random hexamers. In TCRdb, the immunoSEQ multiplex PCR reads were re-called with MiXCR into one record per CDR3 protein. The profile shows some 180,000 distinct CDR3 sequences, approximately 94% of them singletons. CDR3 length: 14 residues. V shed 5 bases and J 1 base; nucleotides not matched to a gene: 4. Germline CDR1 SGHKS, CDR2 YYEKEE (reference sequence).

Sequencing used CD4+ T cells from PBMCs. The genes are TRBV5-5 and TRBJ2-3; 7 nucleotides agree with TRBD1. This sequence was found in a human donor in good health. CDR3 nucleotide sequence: TGTGCCAGCAGAATAGGGACAGGCACAGATACGCAGTATTTT. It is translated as CASRIGTGTDTQYF.